Listed here are 32 T cell receptor beta chains from one sample, sequenced in a study of CD8+ T cells in alopecia areata. Isolated RNA was reverse transcribed into cDNA used as the sequencing template. Measured with immunoSEQ multiplex PCR; TCRdb has only the in-frame clones, and not every one. Among about 200,000 clones listed, about three fifths were seen once. The treatment: oral pan-JAK inhibitor, 5-10 mg twice daily. The input for sequencing was CD4+ T cells sorted from blood, taken between weeks 47 and 50, from a patient treated with tofacitinib. Receptor source: a human donor with alopecia areata.

The J gene is TRBJ2-2, the V gene TRBV30; unclear D gene. The CDR3 sequence is 15 residues long. Trimming took off 2 bases at V and 3 bases at J, with 13 bases between the two ends. The V gene's germline CDR1 is GTSNPN and CDR2 SVGIG (reference sequence). The CDR3: CAWSLELTYTGELFF. CDR3 coding DNA: TGTGCCTGGAGTTTGGAACTAACGTACACCGGGGAGCTGTTTTTT.

The chain couples TRBV29-1 to TRBJ2-7, with 7 bases fitting TRBD1. Germline CDR1 SQVTM, CDR2 ANQGSEA. V was clipped by 6 bases and J by 3 bases; unmatched bases: 5. The CDR3 runs to 12 residues. The CDR3 loop reads CSVRQGYYEQYF. For the CDR3, the DNA is TGCAGCGTGAGACAGGGATACTACGAGCAGTACTTC.

The V call is TRBV13, the J call TRBJ2-3; D gene unclear. Germline V gene sequence: CDR1 PRHDT, CDR2 FYEKMQ (reference sequence). The V end was cut by 2 bases, the J end by 6 bases, with 3 bases between. The CDR3 totals 11 residues. This CDR3 is CASSLIDTQYF. The CDR3, as DNA: TGTGCCAGCAGCTTAATTGATACGCAGTATTTT.

The chain combines TRBV7-2 with TRBJ2-5, with TRBD2 matching 10 bases. Germline V gene sequence: CDR1 SGHTA, CDR2 FQGNSA. V dropped 5 bases and J dropped 5; count of bases not matched to a gene: 8. This CDR3 spans 15 amino acids. The CDR3 DNA sequence: TGTGCCAGCAGCCCTGAGCGGGGGGGCAGGGAGACCCAGTACTTC. Protein product: CASSPERGGRETQYF. Full variable domain (rest looked up from reference TRBV7-2 and TRBJ2-5): GAGVSQSPSNKVTEKGKDVELRCDPISGHTALYWYRQSLGQGLEFLIYFQGNSAPDKSGLPSDRFSAERTGGSVSTLTIQRTQQEDSAVYLCASSPERGGRETQYFGPGTRLLVL.

The genes are TRBV29-1 and TRBJ2-5; no firm D call. The CDR3 spans 12 residues. CDR1 and CDR2 (germline): SQVTM, ANQGSEA. Trimming cost V 7 bases and J 3 bases, with 12 bases left between them. The CDR3 DNA reads TGCAGCGCTTCGGTAACCAAAGAGACCCAGTACTTC. This encodes CSASVTKETQYF.

V and J are TRBV7-9 and TRBJ1-1; D uncertain. Per the germline V gene, CDR1 is SEHNR and CDR2 is FQNEAQ (reference sequence). This CDR3 comprises 13 residues. Trimming removed 4 bases from V and 1 base from J, with 7 bases in between. The CDR3 nucleotides read TGTGCCAGCAGCTCCAAGGCGAACACTGAAGCTTTCTTT. Translated, it gives CASSSKANTEAFF.

The chain has TRBV5-6 and TRBJ2-7; D may be TRBD1 (5 bases). Deletions cut 3 bases from V and 0 bases from J, with 13 bases between. The V gene's germline CDR1 is SGHDT and CDR2 YYEEEE. This CDR3 has 15 residues. The CDR3 sequence: CASSSPQDRSYEQYF. CDR3 nucleotide sequence: TGTGCCAGCAGCTCCCCACAGGATCGCTCCTACGAGCAGTACTTC.

The chain carries TRBV7-3 and TRBJ2-2; D uncertain. Germline V gives CDR1 SGHTA, CDR2 FQGTGA. V was trimmed by 5 bases and J by 5 bases, leaving 12 bases between them. The CDR3 is 14 residues long. As DNA, the CDR3 is TGTGCCAGCAGCGCTCAGGTCGCGACCGGGGAGCTGTTTTTT. This sequence encodes CASSAQVATGELFF.

Comments on this clone: Additional DNA sequences in this sample encode the identical CDR3. V is TRBV29-1 and J is TRBJ1-1, with no clear D. Germline values: CDR1 SQVTM, CDR2 ANQGSEA. The CDR3 is made up of 11 amino acids. V was trimmed by 4 bases and J by 4 bases, leaving 7 bases between them. CDR3 coding DNA: TGCAGCGTTGTCTCAGTCACTGAAGCTTTCTTT. Translation: CSVVSVTEAFF.

V and J are TRBV5-6 and TRBJ2-7; D assignment may be TRBD1 or TRBD2 (6 bases each). Trimming shortened V by 1 base and J by 4 bases, and 18 bases separated the two germline ends. The CDR3 has 16 residues. In germline, CDR1 is SGHDT, CDR2 YYEEEE. The CDR3 nucleotides are TGTGCCAGCAGCTTGTCCGGAGGGCAGGGGCGGTACGAGCAGTACTTC. This translates into CASSLSGGQGRYEQYF.

The chain couples TRBV4-1 to TRBJ1-2, with D hard to call. Germline CDR1 MGHRA, CDR2 YSYEKL. This CDR3 has 13 residues. V lost 3 bases, J lost 3 bases, and 8 bases lay in between. DNA of the CDR3: TGCGCCAGCAGCCAGGCCACGGACTATGGCTACACCTTC. This encodes CASSQATDYGYTF.

The chain couples TRBV4-3 to TRBJ2-2; TRBD2 might be the D (5 bases). Germline V gives CDR1 LGHNA, CDR2 YSLEER. V was shortened by 1 base and J by 4 bases, with 16 bases between the two germline ends. The CDR3 sequence is 17 residues long. CDR3 DNA: TGCGCCAGCAGCCAAGCTGGAGGCAGTTTACTCACCGGGGAGCTGTTTTTT. Amino acids: CASSQAGGSLLTGELFF.

This sequence joins TRBV19 and TRBJ2-7; tentatively, D is TRBD1 (8 bases). The CDR3 totals 14 residues. Germline V gene lookup returns CDR1 LNHDA and CDR2 SQIVND (reference sequence). Trimming pared 4 bases from V and 6 bases from J, leaving 16 bases between. The CDR3 reads CASSTGQGGGEQYF. The DNA for the CDR3 is TGTGCCAGTAGTACCGGACAGGGCGGGGGCGAGCAGTACTTC.

This clone was seen only a few times. The CDR3 bases are TGCAGCGTTGAAGGGACAGGCCATGGCTACACCTTC. It is translated as CSVEGTGHGYTF. The chain carries TRBV29-1 and TRBJ1-2, with 7 bases aligning to TRBD1. The CDR3 covers 12 residues. Germline values: CDR1 SQVTM, CDR2 ANQGSEA. J gave up 6 bases and V 1 base, and 2 bases lay outside the gene matches.

In this sample, this clone turned up a few times. The chain recombines TRBV6-5 with TRBJ2-3, with 9 nucleotides matching TRBD2. CDR3 length: 15 amino acids. Germline V gene lookup returns CDR1 MNHEY and CDR2 SVGAGI. Germline trimming cut 4 bases from V and 5 bases from J; bases unmatched to any gene: 7. CDR3 loop: CASSFGLAGIDTQYF. The CDR3 DNA sequence: TGTGCCAGCAGTTTTGGGCTAGCGGGGATAGATACGCAGTATTTT.

The chain recombines TRBV5-1 with TRBJ1-2, with TRBD1 matching 8 bases. V gave up 1 base and J gave up 6 bases; unmatched junction bases: 5. The germline V gene encodes CDR1 SGHRS and CDR2 YFSETQ. This CDR3 contains 14 residues. The CDR3 sequence is CASSLSGGADGYTF. As DNA, the CDR3 is TGCGCCAGCAGCTTGTCAGGGGGCGCCGATGGCTACACCTTC.

The chain is built from TRBV10-3 and TRBJ2-3, with 10 bases identical to TRBD2. CDR3 length: 15 residues. Per the germline V gene, CDR1 is ENHRY and CDR2 is SYGVKD. The junction had 7 bases not matched to a gene; V was cut back by 3 bases and J by 7 bases. CDR3 DNA sequence: TGTGCCATCAGTGAACAGCGGGGGGGCTCAAATACGCAGTATTTT. Translation gives CAISEQRGGSNTQYF.

V is TRBV11-2 and J is TRBJ2-2, with D hard to call. This CDR3 is built from 14 residues. Germline CDR1 reads SGHAT; CDR2 reads FQNNGV. V lost 4 bases and J lost 10, with 16 bases in between. The DNA of the CDR3 is TGTGCCAGCAGCTCCTTGAGGTCGTACGCGGAGCTGTTTTTT. Translating gives CASSSLRSYAELFF. The whole variable domain, remainder taken from reference TRBV11-2 and TRBJ2-2, is EAGVAQSPRYKIIEKRQSVAFWCNPISGHATLYWYQQILGQGPKLLIQFQNNGVVDDSQLPKDRFSAERLKGVDSTLKIQPAKLEDSAVYLCASSSLRSYAELFFGEGSRLTVL.

The J gene is TRBJ2-5, the V gene TRBV9; TRBD1 matches 7 bases. There are 15 residues in the CDR3. V was pared by 3 bases and J by 1 base, with 6 bases of the junction left unmatched. Germline V lookup: CDR1 SGDLS, CDR2 YYNGEE. The CDR3 bases are TGTGCCAGCAGCGGTTACAGGGGCGCCCAAGAGACCCAGTACTTC. Its translation is CASSGYRGAQETQYF.

V is TRBV28 and J is TRBJ2-5; weak D call: TRBD2 (5 bases). V shed 4 bases and J shed 5 bases, with 11 bases lying between them. This CDR3 is built from 13 residues. CDR1 MDHEN and CDR2 SYDVKM come from the germline V gene. CDR3 sequence reads: CASSYDGVETQYF. The CDR3 DNA is TGTGCCAGCAGTTACGACGGGGTGGAGACCCAGTACTTC.

V gene TRBV5-1 combines with J gene TRBJ1-6; no reliable D call. V lost 0 bases and J 7 bases, leaving 5 bases between the germline ends. CDR3 length equals 13 residues. The germline V gene encodes CDR1 SGHRS and CDR2 YFSETQ. For the CDR3, the DNA is TGCGCCAGCAGCTTGGAATGGAATTCACCCCTCCACTTT. Amino acid sequence: CASSLEWNSPLHF.

The chain uses TRBV9 and TRBJ2-7; no firm D call. The V gene's germline CDR1 is SGDLS and CDR2 YYNGEE. Trimming shortened V by 0 bases and J by 2 bases, and 9 bases separated the two germline ends. CDR3 length: 14 residues. The CDR3 loop reads CASSVDPAAYEQYF. The CDR3 DNA reads TGTGCCAGCAGCGTAGATCCGGCCGCCTACGAGCAGTACTTC.

In this sample, this clone turned up once. The genes are TRBV29-1 and TRBJ2-3; no clear D gene. The germline V and J ends were trimmed by 6 bases and 5 bases, with 12 bases remaining between them. The germline CDR1 and CDR2 sequences are SQVTM and ANQGSEA. CDR3 size: 12 residues. The CDR3 spells CSVSHTVDTQYF. The CDR3 DNA follows: TGCAGCGTCTCCCACACAGTAGATACGCAGTATTTT.

The V gene is TRBV7-2, the J gene TRBJ2-3; maybe TRBD2 (6 bases). V dropped 1 base and J dropped 2 bases, with 13 bases sitting between them. CDR1 is SGHTA and CDR2 is FQGNSA in the germline V gene. The CDR3 extends over 16 amino acids. The CDR3 sequence: CASSLGASAYTDTQYF. In nucleotides, the CDR3 is TGTGCCAGCAGCTTAGGGGCTAGCGCCTACACAGATACGCAGTATTTT. The entire variable domain, with the rest obtained from reference TRBV7-2 and TRBJ2-3, is as follows: GAGVSQSPSNKVTEKGKDVELRCDPISGHTALYWYRQSLGQGLEFLIYFQGNSAPDKSGLPSDRFSAERTGGSVSTLTIQRTQQEDSAVYLCASSLGASAYTDTQYFGPGTRLTVL.

The V gene is TRBV30, the J gene TRBJ1-1; D gene uncertain. Looked up from germline, CDR1 is GTSNPN and CDR2 is SVGIG (reference sequence). The CDR3 spans 16 residues. Trimming shortened V by 7 bases and J by 1 base, and 22 bases separated the two germline ends. The CDR3 spells CASSLTRWSENTEAFF. The CDR3 region has the DNA TGTGCCTCAAGCCTGACTCGTTGGTCGGAGAACACTGAAGCTTTCTTT. Full variable domain (outside the CDR3, taken from reference TRBV30 and TRBJ1-1): SQTIHQWPATLVQPVGSPLSLECTVEGTSNPNLYWYRQAAGRGLQLLFYSVGIGQISSEVPQNLSASRPQDRQFILSSKKLLLSDSGFYLCASSLTRWSENTEAFFGQGTRLTVV.

This sequence joins TRBV5-1 and TRBJ2-2, with a possible D match to TRBD1 (5 bases). CDR1 and CDR2 (germline): SGHRS, YFSETQ. This CDR3 is 16 amino acids long. V gave up 4 bases and J gave up 1 base, with 14 bases separating them. The CDR3 loop reads CASSILGHLNTGELFF. The CDR3 DNA sequence: TGCGCCAGCAGCATACTCGGACACTTGAACACCGGGGAGCTGTTTTTT.

This rearrangement joins TRBV4-3 to TRBJ1-5; D might be TRBD1 (6 bases). CDR1 and CDR2 from the germline V gene are LGHNA and YSLEER. The ends were cut back, 4 bases at V and 7 bases at J, with 11 bases in the middle. The CDR3 sequence is 13 residues long. The CDR3 coding sequence is TGCGCCAGCAGCCTCGGGGGCGGACAGCCCCAGCATTTT. Its protein product is CASSLGGGQPQHF.

The chain is built from TRBV29-1 and TRBJ2-7; D is possibly TRBD1 (5 bases). The germline V gene has CDR1 SQVTM and CDR2 ANQGSEA. The V and J ends lost 6 bases and 4 bases respectively, with 16 bases between them. This CDR3 is 13 amino acids long. The chain's CDR3 is CSVYTGGWYEQYF. The CDR3 region has the DNA TGCAGCGTCTATACAGGCGGTTGGTACGAGCAGTACTTC.

The chain links TRBV2 to TRBJ1-5; no clear D gene. CDR3 length: 15 amino acids. Per germline, CDR1 SNHLY and CDR2 FYNNEI. Trimming removed 3 bases from V and 6 bases from J, with 15 bases in between. CDR3 residues: CASSDKAKRGQPQHF. CDR3 DNA: TGTGCCAGCAGTGATAAAGCAAAACGGGGTCAGCCCCAGCATTTT.

The count of this clone is one. The rearrangement uses TRBV30 and TRBJ2-5; no reliable D call. Per germline, CDR1 GTSNPN and CDR2 SVGIG (reference sequence). V dropped 3 bases and J dropped 6 bases, with 20 bases sitting between them. This CDR3 spans 15 amino acids. The CDR3 bases are TGTGCCTGGAGCGGGTACCGTGGGGTCGTACAGACCCAGTACTTC. Amino acid sequence: CAWSGYRGVVQTQYF. The whole variable domain, filled in from reference TRBV30 and TRBJ2-5, reads SQTIHQWPATLVQPVGSPLSLECTVEGTSNPNLYWYRQAAGRGLQLLFYSVGIGQISSEVPQNLSASRPQDRQFILSSKKLLLSDSGFYLCAWSGYRGVVQTQYFGPGTRLLVL.

This clone was seen a handful of times. The rearrangement joins TRBV29-1 to TRBJ2-3; 7 nucleotides match TRBD1. The CDR3 loop spans 13 amino acids. V was pared by 5 bases and J by 4 bases, with 6 bases of the junction left unmatched. CDR1 is SQVTM, CDR2 ANQGSEA, per germline. CDR3 nucleotide sequence: TGCAGCGTTCCGACAGGGAGTGCAGATACGCAGTATTTT. This translates into CSVPTGSADTQYF.

The chain uses TRBV2 and TRBJ2-3; maybe TRBD2 (5 bases). The CDR3 has 13 amino acids. Germline CDR1 is SNHLY and CDR2 is FYNNEI. V shed 4 bases and J shed 3 bases, with 8 bases lying between them. The CDR3 loop reads CASSGTVTDTQYF. DNA of the CDR3: TGTGCCAGCAGTGGGACTGTGACAGATACGCAGTATTTT.